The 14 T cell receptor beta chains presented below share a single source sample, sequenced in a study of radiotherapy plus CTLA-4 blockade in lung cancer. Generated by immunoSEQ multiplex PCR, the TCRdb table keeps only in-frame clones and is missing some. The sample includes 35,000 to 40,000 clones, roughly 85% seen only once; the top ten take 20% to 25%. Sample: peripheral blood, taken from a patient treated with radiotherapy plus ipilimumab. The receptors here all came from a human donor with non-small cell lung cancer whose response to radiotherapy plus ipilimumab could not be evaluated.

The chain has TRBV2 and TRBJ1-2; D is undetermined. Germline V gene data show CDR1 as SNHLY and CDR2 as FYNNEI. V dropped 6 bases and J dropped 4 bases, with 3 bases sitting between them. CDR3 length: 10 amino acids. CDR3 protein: CASRAYGYTF. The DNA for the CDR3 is TGTGCCAGCAGGGCCTATGGCTACACCTTC.

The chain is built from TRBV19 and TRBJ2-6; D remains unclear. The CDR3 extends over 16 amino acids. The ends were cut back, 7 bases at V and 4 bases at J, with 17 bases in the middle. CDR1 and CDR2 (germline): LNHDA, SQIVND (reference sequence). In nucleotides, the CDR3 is TGTGCCAGTACCCTAAATCAAGCTCGGGGGGCCAACGTCCTGACTTTC. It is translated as CASTLNQARGANVLTF.

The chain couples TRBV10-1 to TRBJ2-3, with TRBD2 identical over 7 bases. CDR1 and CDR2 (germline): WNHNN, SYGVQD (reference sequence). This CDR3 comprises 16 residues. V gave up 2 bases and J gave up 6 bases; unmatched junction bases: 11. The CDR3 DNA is TGCGCCAGCAGTGAGACGGGGACTATGGGGAAGGATACGCAGTATTTT. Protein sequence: CASSETGTMGKDTQYF.

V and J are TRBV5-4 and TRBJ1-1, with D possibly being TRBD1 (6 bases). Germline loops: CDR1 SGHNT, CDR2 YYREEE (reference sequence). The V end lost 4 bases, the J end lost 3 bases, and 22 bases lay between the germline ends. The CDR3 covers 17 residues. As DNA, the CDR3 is TGTGCCAGCAGCCGAGAGACCTACAGGGCCGGGGACACTGAAGCTTTCTTT. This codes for CASSRETYRAGDTEAFF.

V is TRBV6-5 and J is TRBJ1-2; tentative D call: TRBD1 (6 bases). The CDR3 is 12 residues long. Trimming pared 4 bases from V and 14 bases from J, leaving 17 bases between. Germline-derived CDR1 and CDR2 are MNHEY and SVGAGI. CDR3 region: CASSSTGGAKTF. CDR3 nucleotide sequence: TGTGCCAGCAGTTCCACGGGGGGGGCTAAGACCTTC.

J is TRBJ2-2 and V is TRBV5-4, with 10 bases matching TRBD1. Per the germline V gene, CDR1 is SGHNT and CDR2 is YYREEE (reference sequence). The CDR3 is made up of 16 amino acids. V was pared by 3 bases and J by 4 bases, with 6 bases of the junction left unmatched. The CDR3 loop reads CASSWGTGATTGELFF. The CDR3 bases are TGTGCCAGCAGCTGGGGGACAGGGGCCACCACCGGGGAGCTGTTTTTT.

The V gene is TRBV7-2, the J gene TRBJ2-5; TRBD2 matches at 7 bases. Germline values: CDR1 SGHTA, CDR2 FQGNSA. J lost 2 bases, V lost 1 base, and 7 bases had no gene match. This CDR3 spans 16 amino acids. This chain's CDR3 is CASSLGLAAFQETQYF. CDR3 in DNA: TGTGCCAGCAGCTTAGGGCTAGCGGCGTTTCAAGAGACCCAGTACTTC. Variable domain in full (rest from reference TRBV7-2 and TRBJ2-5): GAGVSQSPSNKVTEKGKDVELRCDPISGHTALYWYRQSLGQGLEFLIYFQGNSAPDKSGLPSDRFSAERTGGSVSTLTIQRTQQEDSAVYLCASSLGLAAFQETQYFGPGTRLLVL.

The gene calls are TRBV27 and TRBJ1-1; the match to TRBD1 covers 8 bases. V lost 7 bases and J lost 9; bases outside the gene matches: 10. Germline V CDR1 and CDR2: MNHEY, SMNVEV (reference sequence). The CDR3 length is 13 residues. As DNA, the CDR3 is TGTGCCAGCAAAGTCCCCGGACAGGGTAAAGCTTTCTTT. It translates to CASKVPGQGKAFF.

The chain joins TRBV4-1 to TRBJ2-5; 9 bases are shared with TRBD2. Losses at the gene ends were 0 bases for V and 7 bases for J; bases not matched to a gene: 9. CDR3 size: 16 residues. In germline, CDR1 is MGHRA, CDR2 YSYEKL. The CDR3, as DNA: TGCGCCAGCAGCCAAGATCGGAGCGGGGGGACCCCGACCCAGTACTTC. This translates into CASSQDRSGGTPTQYF.

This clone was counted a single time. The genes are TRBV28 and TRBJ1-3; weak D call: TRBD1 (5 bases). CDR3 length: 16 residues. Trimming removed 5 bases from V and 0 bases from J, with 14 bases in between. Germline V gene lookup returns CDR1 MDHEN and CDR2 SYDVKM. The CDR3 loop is CASSAEGAPSGNTIYF. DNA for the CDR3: TGTGCCAGCAGTGCAGAAGGGGCCCCCTCTGGAAACACCATATATTTT.

This CDR3 is CASRGQGVDEQYF. The CDR3, as DNA: TGTGCCAGCAGGGGACAGGGGGTCGACGAGCAGTACTTC. The chain recombines TRBV27 with TRBJ2-7, with 11 bases that match TRBD1. The germline gives CDR1 MNHEY, CDR2 SMNVEV (reference sequence). The CDR3 extends over 13 amino acids. V shed 6 bases and J 5 bases; nucleotides not matched to a gene: 3.

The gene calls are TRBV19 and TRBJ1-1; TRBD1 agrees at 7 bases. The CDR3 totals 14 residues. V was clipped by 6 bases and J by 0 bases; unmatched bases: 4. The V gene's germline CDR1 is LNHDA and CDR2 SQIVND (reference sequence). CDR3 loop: CASRRTGMNTEAFF. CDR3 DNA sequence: TGTGCCAGTAGGCGGACAGGAATGAACACTGAAGCTTTCTTT.

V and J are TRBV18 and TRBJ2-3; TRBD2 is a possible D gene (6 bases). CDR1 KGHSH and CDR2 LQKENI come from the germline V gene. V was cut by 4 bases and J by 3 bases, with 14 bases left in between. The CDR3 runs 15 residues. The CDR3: CASSHGTEETDTQYF. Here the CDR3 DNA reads TGTGCCAGCTCACACGGGACTGAGGAGACAGATACGCAGTATTTT.

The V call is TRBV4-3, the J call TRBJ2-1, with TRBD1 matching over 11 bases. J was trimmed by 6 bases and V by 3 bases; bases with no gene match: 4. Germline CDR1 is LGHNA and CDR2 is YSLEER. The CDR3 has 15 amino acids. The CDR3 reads CASSQDRGRGNEQFF. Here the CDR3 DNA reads TGCGCCAGCAGCCAGGACAGGGGGCGCGGCAATGAGCAGTTCTTC.